This T cell receptor beta chain was obtained from a study of Graves' ophthalmopathy and Graves' hyperthyroidism. Study-wide results and limits: The majority of expanded thyroid clonotypes above 0.001 frequency also occurred in blood. A classifier, a 13-signature model, separated ophthalmopathy from stable hyperthyroidism with nearly 90% sensitivity and less than 83% specificity.

No donor had other autoimmune disease, uncontrolled infection, pregnancy or lactation. As to this clonotype: Its antigen is as yet unknown. Given a much more abundant clone one base away, this may be a read error.

From germline, CDR1 is SNHLY and CDR2 FYNNEI. This CDR3 comprises 14 residues. Deletions cut 6 bases from V and 0 bases from J, with 12 bases between. Transcripts of RNA were the source for amplifying TCR beta CDR3 regions. HTBI primers were used in a first-round RT-PCR, which preceded a second-round multiplex PCR. TCRdb analysed the multiplex PCR reads with MiXCR anew, one entry per CDR3 protein. The sample yields 650,000 to 900,000 distinct CDR3 sequences, approximately 40% seen once. The receptor comes from an adult man with Graves' ophthalmopathy. The chain is built from TRBV2 and TRBJ2-7; D not resolved. What was sequenced was peripheral blood. CDR3 in amino acids: CASSLRRYSYEQYF. The CDR3 DNA sequence: TGTGCCAGCAGCCTGAGGCGGTACTCCTACGAGCAGTACTTC. Based on the CDR3 plus reference TRBV2 and TRBJ2-7, the full variable domain is EPEVTQTPSHQVTQMGQEVILRCVPISNHLYFYWYRQILGQKVEFLVSFYNNEISEKSEIFDDQFSVERPDGSNFTLKIRSTKLEDSAMYFCASSLRRYSYEQYFGPGTRLTVT.